The 25 T cell receptor beta chains below were found in one sample sequenced in a study of siplizumab effects on memory and regulatory T cells. Method: immunoSEQ multiplex PCR; TCRdb's copy keeps in-frame clones and lacks some. The repertoire includes 60,000 or so clones, over 90% of them detected once, and approximately 38% sits in the top ten. The sequencing input was CD8+ T cells sorted from blood. The source is a human donor in good health.

V is TRBV9 and J is TRBJ1-3; maybe TRBD1 (6 bases). Germline-derived CDR1 and CDR2 are SGDLS and YYNGEE. This CDR3 is built from 12 residues. Trimming removed 0 bases from V and 9 bases from J, with 7 bases in between. The CDR3 loop is CASSVEGGTIYF. The CDR3 nucleotides are TGTGCCAGCAGCGTAGAGGGGGGCACCATATATTTT.

The chain has TRBV11-2 and TRBJ1-1, with D unclear. V lost 5 bases and J 7 bases, leaving 11 bases between the germline ends. This CDR3 has 12 amino acids. Germline V lookup: CDR1 SGHAT, CDR2 FQNNGV. CDR3 nucleotides: TGTGCCAGCAGCCCCGGGGTCAATGAAGCTTTCTTT. This encodes CASSPGVNEAFF.

The chain uses TRBV27 and TRBJ2-1, with 7 bases matching TRBD2. V shed 7 bases and J 0 bases; nucleotides not matched to a gene: 9. This CDR3 region has 16 residues. Germline CDR1 and CDR2: MNHEY and SMNVEV (reference sequence). Here the CDR3 DNA reads TGTGCCAGCACCATGTATGGGGGGGTCTCCTACAATGAGCAGTTCTTC. Translating gives CASTMYGGVSYNEQFF.

The rearrangement links TRBV15 to TRBJ2-7, with D perhaps matching TRBD1 (6 bases). The CDR3 is 14 residues long. The V gene's germline CDR1 is LNHNV and CDR2 YYDKDF (reference sequence). The V end was cut by 6 bases, the J end by 2 bases, with 14 bases between. The CDR3 DNA is TGTGCCACCAGTGAAAACAGGGAAACCTACGAGCAGTACTTC. Encoded protein: CATSENRETYEQYF.

This clone turned up a few times. This chain links TRBV28 with TRBJ2-7; no clear D. CDR3 length: 11 amino acids. Germline V gives CDR1 MDHEN, CDR2 SYDVKM. The V end was cut by 1 base, the J end by 7 bases, with 5 bases between. The chain's CDR3 is CASSLSKEQYF. The CDR3 nucleotides read TGTGCCAGCAGTTTATCAAAGGAGCAGTACTTC.

The chain couples TRBV15 to TRBJ2-7; D remains ambiguous. The V gene's germline CDR1 is LNHNV and CDR2 YYDKDF (reference sequence). The CDR3 sequence is 16 residues long. V lost 2 bases, J lost 0 bases, and 14 bases lay in between. This CDR3 reads CATSRSKSPSSYEQYF. CDR3 DNA: TGTGCCACCAGCAGATCTAAATCTCCTAGCTCCTACGAGCAGTACTTC.

CDR3 in amino acids: CASSSQGFDEQYF. CDR3 nucleotide sequence: TGTGCCAGTAGCAGTCAGGGGTTCGACGAGCAGTACTTC. The genes are TRBV19 and TRBJ2-7; perhaps TRBD1 as D (6 bases). V lost 6 bases and J 5 bases, leaving 14 bases between the germline ends. The CDR3 extends over 13 amino acids. The germline gives CDR1 LNHDA, CDR2 SQIVND (reference sequence).

The gene calls are TRBV5-1 and TRBJ2-5, with 7 bases that match TRBD1. Trimming removed 0 bases from V and 1 base from J; junction bases left unmatched: 0. The CDR3 extends over 14 amino acids. Per the germline V gene, CDR1 is SGHRS and CDR2 is YFSETQ. The CDR3 here is CASSLGDSQETQYF. CDR3 sequence (DNA): TGCGCCAGCAGCTTGGGGGACAGCCAAGAGACCCAGTACTTC.

This chain links TRBV7-9 with TRBJ1-6; D remains unclear. Trimming took 4 bases from V and 0 from J, leaving 7 bases between them. Germline CDR1 reads SEHNR; CDR2 reads FQNEAQ (reference sequence). The CDR3 extends over 15 amino acids. This chain's CDR3 is CASSSSSSYNSPLHF. The CDR3 nucleotides are TGTGCCAGCAGCTCGTCGAGCTCCTATAATTCACCCCTCCACTTT.

This clone was observed once. This sequence joins TRBV27 and TRBJ2-3; D may be TRBD1 or TRBD2 (5 bases each). The ends were cut back, 7 bases at V and 4 bases at J, with 18 bases in the middle. Germline V lookup: CDR1 MNHEY, CDR2 SMNVEV (reference sequence). The CDR3 runs 15 residues. The DNA of the CDR3 is TGTGCCAGCACCGGGGACCTCGCGTTTGCAGATACGCAGTATTTT. It codes for CASTGDLAFADTQYF.

The V call is TRBV13, the J call TRBJ2-7, with 10 bases fitting TRBD1. V dropped 5 bases and J dropped 6; count of bases not matched to a gene: 7. Germline V gene lookup returns CDR1 PRHDT and CDR2 FYEKMQ (reference sequence). This CDR3 region has 14 residues. The CDR3 sequence: CASSTGQGTGEQYF. The CDR3 DNA sequence: TGTGCCAGCAGCACGGGACAGGGGACAGGCGAGCAGTACTTC.

The chain has TRBV30 and TRBJ1-4, with TRBD1 as a possible D gene (6 bases). V was cut by 3 bases and J by 8 bases, with 10 bases left in between. The CDR3 sequence is 12 residues long. Germline V gene sequence: CDR1 GTSNPN, CDR2 SVGIG (reference sequence). The CDR3 sequence is CAWRQGGEKLFF. In nucleotides, the CDR3 is TGTGCCTGGAGACAGGGCGGGGAAAAACTGTTTTTT.

This clone appeared a single time. This chain links TRBV14 with TRBJ2-4, with 8 bases aligning to TRBD1. The CDR3 loop spans 14 amino acids. V lost 4 bases and J lost 4; bases outside the gene matches: 3. Germline CDR1 reads SGHDN; CDR2 reads FVKESK. CDR3 amino acids: CASSPGQGKNIQYF. CDR3 coding DNA: TGTGCCAGCAGCCCCGGACAGGGTAAAAACATTCAGTACTTC.

The chain combines TRBV30 with TRBJ2-1; no clear D. This CDR3 contains 11 residues. CDR1 is GTSNPN, CDR2 SVGIG, per germline (reference sequence). With 0 bases removed from V and 12 bases from J, the gap between germline ends came to 9 bases. CDR3 protein: CAWSVSRTQFF. The DNA of the CDR3 is TGTGCCTGGAGTGTAAGCAGGACGCAGTTCTTC.

The genes are TRBV7-6 and TRBJ2-2, with 9 nucleotides matching TRBD2. The V gene end was trimmed by 5 bases and the J gene end by 5 bases; junction bases not matched to a gene: 9. Germline values: CDR1 SGHVS, CDR2 FNYEAQ. This CDR3 spans 16 amino acids. The CDR3 DNA sequence: TGTGCCAGCAGCCCGGGGACTAGCATCGGGACCGGGGAGCTGTTTTTT. The encoded protein is CASSPGTSIGTGELFF. Full variable domain (missing parts from reference TRBV7-6 and TRBJ2-2): GAGVSQSPRYKVTKRGQDVALRCDPISGHVSLYWYRQALGQGPEFLTYFNYEAQQDKSGLPNDRFSAERPEGSISTLTIQRTEQRDSAMYRCASSPGTSIGTGELFFGEGSRLTVL.

V is TRBV7-9 and J is TRBJ2-5; no reliable D call. The ends were cut back, 5 bases at V and 5 bases at J, with 12 bases in the middle. There are 13 residues in the CDR3. Germline CDR1 reads SEHNR; CDR2 reads FQNEAQ (reference sequence). The CDR3 loop reads CASSTPTHETQYF. The CDR3 bases are TGTGCCAGCAGCACTCCCACACACGAGACCCAGTACTTC.

The rearrangement joins TRBV6-5 to TRBJ2-5; weak D call: TRBD1 (6 bases). The J call is doubtful: the DNA matches TRBJ2-7 better. This CDR3 is built from 14 residues. CDR1 and CDR2 (germline): MNHEY, SVGAGI. As DNA, the CDR3 is TGTGCCAGCAGTTACTCGAGGGACAACTACGAGCAGTACTTC. Translating it yields CASSYSRDNYEQYF.

The gene calls are TRBV9 and TRBJ2-3; 7 bases align to TRBD2. Germline trimming cut 0 bases from V and 6 bases from J; bases unmatched to any gene: 10. The CDR3 sequence is 16 residues long. Germline V gives CDR1 SGDLS, CDR2 YYNGEE. The CDR3 is CASSVGLARPPDTQYF. Written as DNA, the CDR3 is TGTGCCAGCAGCGTAGGACTAGCCCGCCCCCCGGATACGCAGTATTTT. The full variable domain, rest sourced from reference TRBV9 and TRBJ2-3, is DSGVTQTPKHLITATGQRVTLRCSPRSGDLSVYWYQQSLDQGLQFLIQYYNGEERAKGNILERFSAQQFPDLHSELNLSSLELGDSALYFCASSVGLARPPDTQYFGPGTRLTVL.

The J gene is TRBJ2-3, the V gene TRBV5-1; TRBD1 matches 9 bases. CDR1 is SGHRS, CDR2 YFSETQ, per germline. V gave up 4 bases and J gave up 4 bases; unmatched junction bases: 10. The CDR3 length is 16 residues. CDR3 residues: CASSRGQGLAPDTQYF. CDR3 nucleotides: TGCGCCAGCAGCCGGGGACAGGGCCTCGCCCCAGATACGCAGTATTTT.

DNA for the CDR3: TGTGCCAGCAGTTACGAGGGAGGTGGGAATCAGCCCCAGCATTTT. It encodes CASSYEGGGNQPQHF. The chain is built from TRBV6-6 and TRBJ1-5; D not certain. CDR3 size: 15 residues. Trimming removed 2 bases at V and 4 bases at J, with 12 bases between. The germline gives CDR1 MNHNY, CDR2 SVGAGI (reference sequence).

A note on this clone: Other DNA sequences within the sample encode an identical CDR3. V is TRBV27 and J is TRBJ2-7; 15 nucleotides agree with TRBD2. CDR1 and CDR2 (germline): MNHEY, SMNVEV (reference sequence). The CDR3 is 15 amino acids. V trimming: 2 bases; J trimming: 7 bases; junction bases outside the gene matches: 3. The CDR3 loop reads CASSLLGLAGGEQYF. CDR3 coding DNA: TGTGCCAGCAGTTTACTGGGACTAGCGGGAGGAGAGCAGTACTTC.

V is TRBV2 and J is TRBJ2-5, with D maybe TRBD1 (6 bases). The CDR3 loop spans 15 amino acids. V was clipped by 3 bases and J by 3 bases, with 14 bases between them. Germline assignment: CDR1 SNHLY and CDR2 FYNNEI. The CDR3 loop reads CASSDSTGREETQYF. For the CDR3, the DNA is TGTGCCAGCAGTGATTCCACAGGGAGAGAAGAGACCCAGTACTTC.

The V call is TRBV7-6, the J call TRBJ1-2; D gene unclear. This CDR3 region has 16 residues. Looked up from germline, CDR1 is SGHVS and CDR2 is FNYEAQ. The germline V and J ends were trimmed by 6 bases and 3 bases, with 20 bases remaining between them. The CDR3 region is CASSPGGGVGDYGYTF. In nucleotides, the CDR3 is TGTGCCAGCAGTCCAGGCGGCGGTGTTGGGGACTATGGCTACACCTTC.

V is TRBV6-1 and J is TRBJ2-7, with 13 positions matching TRBD2. This CDR3 is built from 15 residues. The junction had 4 bases not matched to a gene; V was cut back by 8 bases and J by 0 bases. Germline loops: CDR1 MNHNS, CDR2 SASEGT. The CDR3 region is CASQGLAGTSYEQYF. CDR3 DNA sequence: TGTGCCAGCCAGGGACTAGCGGGGACCTCCTACGAGCAGTACTTC.

This sequence joins TRBV4-1 and TRBJ2-3; either TRBD1 or TRBD2 may fit D (5 bases each). The germline V gene has CDR1 MGHRA and CDR2 YSYEKL. This CDR3 is built from 13 residues. Trimming took 0 bases from V and 6 from J, leaving 7 bases between them. CDR3 bases: TGCGCCAGCAGCCAAGATGGGACCGATACGCAGTATTTT. It specifies CASSQDGTDTQYF.